This is a list of T cell receptor beta chains from one sample in a study of blood T cell repertoires in COVID-19. TCRdb keeps only in-frame clones here, not all; method: immunoSEQ multiplex PCR. The table records about 130,000 clones, around 86% of them present only once. The sequenced sample was peripheral blood. These receptors were collected from a man older than 75 with active or convalescent COVID-19. The CDR3 runs from the conserved cysteine through the conserved F or W. The order of the fields is J gene, clone size, D gene, V gene, CDR3 protein, CDR3 DNA. The D gene is left open where the match is weak. Size is stated for part of the rows, as once, few or many counts, or as a class when the clone is expanded.

J: TRBJ2-7; size: NA; D: TRBD2; V: TRBV9; CDR3: CASSVSGGDYEQYF; DNA: TGTGCCAGCAGCGTCTCGGGAGGGGACTACGAGCAGTACTTC
J: TRBJ2-1; size: NA; D: NA; V: TRBV25-1; CDR3: CASSGGDRAYNEQFF; DNA: TGTGCCAGCAGTGGGGGAGACCGTGCCTACAATGAGCAGTTCTTC
J: TRBJ2-7; size: NA; D: TRBD2; V: TRBV5-1; CDR3: CASSLEGLAGAEQYF; DNA: TGCGCCAGCAGCTTGGAGGGACTAGCGGGCGCGGAGCAGTACTTC
J: TRBJ2-7; size: NA; D: NA; V: TRBV9; CDR3: CASSVDWGAYEQYF; DNA: TGTGCCAGCAGCGTAGATTGGGGAGCCTACGAGCAGTACTTC
J: TRBJ2-2; size: NA; D: TRBD2; V: TRBV19; CDR3: CASKTSGTTGELFF; DNA: TGTGCCAGTAAAACTAGCGGGACGACCGGGGAGCTGTTTTTT
J: TRBJ1-1; size: NA; D: TRBD1; V: TRBV19; CDR3: CASSLNRGYTEAFF; DNA: TGTGCCAGTAGTTTGAACAGGGGTTACACTGAAGCTTTCTTT
J: TRBJ2-1; size: once; D: NA; V: TRBV20-1; CDR3: CSATSAHEQFF; DNA: TGCAGTGCTACCAGCGCCCATGAGCAGTTCTTC
J: TRBJ2-5; size: NA; D: TRBD2; V: TRBV11-2; CDR3: CASSLGSSGGRETQYF; DNA: TGTGCCAGCAGCTTAGGGTCTAGCGGGGGGCGAGAGACCCAGTACTTC
J: TRBJ2-7; size: NA; D: TRBD2; V: TRBV12-5; CDR3: CASGLVALPGLPSYEQYF; DNA: TGTGCTAGTGGTTTGGTAGCCCTCCCGGGACTACCTTCCTACGAGCAGTACTTC
J: TRBJ1-2; size: NA; D: NA; V: TRBV19; CDR3: CASSKASGANYGYTF; DNA: TGTGCCAGTAGTAAGGCCTCAGGGGCTAACTATGGCTACACCTTC
J: TRBJ2-2; size: NA; D: NA; V: TRBV18; CDR3: CASSPTATGELFF; DNA: TGTGCCAGCTCACCGACAGCTACCGGGGAGCTGTTTTTT
J: TRBJ2-3; size: NA; D: NA; V: TRBV3-1/TRBV3-2; CDR3: CASSLRGGASGGGTDTQYF; DNA: TGTGCCAGCAGTCTAAGGGGGGGGGCTAGTGGAGGTGGCACAGATACGCAGTATTTT
J: TRBJ1-3; size: NA; D: NA; V: TRBV19; CDR3: CASSISPGSGNTIYF; DNA: TGTGCCAGTAGTATATCCCCGGGAAGTGGAAACACCATATATTTT
J: TRBJ2-1; size: NA; D: NA; V: TRBV11-3; CDR3: CASSPLGGEQFF; DNA: TGTGCCAGCAGCCCTCTAGGGGGTGAGCAGTTCTTC
J: TRBJ2-3; size: NA; D: TRBD1; V: TRBV13; CDR3: CASSPGTGVDTQYF; DNA: TGTGCCAGCAGCCCCGGGACAGGGGTGGATACGCAGTATTTT
J: TRBJ2-7; size: NA; D: NA; V: TRBV2; CDR3: CASKNPLISYEQYF; DNA: TGTGCCAGCAAAAACCCACTAATCTCCTACGAGCAGTACTTC
J: TRBJ2-5; size: NA; D: TRBD2; V: TRBV5-1; CDR3: CASSLTTSGSGQETQYF; DNA: TGCGCCAGCAGCCTCACGACTAGCGGGAGCGGTCAAGAGACCCAGTACTTC
J: TRBJ1-2; size: NA; D: NA; V: TRBV6-1; CDR3: CASSEVPYNNNYGYTF; DNA: TGTGCCAGCAGTGAAGTTCCTTATAACAATAACTATGGCTACACCTTC
J: TRBJ2-1; size: NA; D: TRBD2; V: TRBV9; CDR3: CASSHRQPLAGEVSYNEQFF; DNA: TGTGCCAGCAGCCACCGACAACCTCTAGCGGGAGAAGTTTCCTACAATGAGCAGTTCTTC
J: TRBJ2-1; size: NA; D: TRBD2; V: TRBV4-3; CDR3: CASSQISGTTHNEQFF; DNA: TGCGCCAGCAGCCAAATTAGCGGGACCACCCACAATGAGCAGTTCTTC
J: TRBJ1-1; size: NA; D: NA; V: TRBV12-3/TRBV12-4; CDR3: CASSLTENTEAFF; DNA: TGTGCCAGCAGCCTGACAGAGAACACTGAAGCTTTCTTT
J: TRBJ2-7; size: once; D: NA; V: TRBV21-1; CDR3: CAIGGREPPYEQYF; DNA: TGTGCCATCGGGGGACGGGAGCCCCCCTACGAGCAGTACTTC
J: TRBJ2-3; size: NA; D: TRBD2; V: TRBV2; CDR3: CASSDYGTSGSGGTDTQYF; DNA: TGTGCCAGCAGTGACTATGGGACTAGCGGGAGTGGAGGTACAGATACGCAGTATTTT
J: TRBJ1-4; size: NA; D: TRBD1; V: TRBV5-5; CDR3: CASSVYGTDNEKLFF; DNA: TGTGCCAGCAGCGTGTACGGGACAGATAATGAAAAACTGTTTTTT
J: TRBJ2-5; size: NA; D: NA; V: TRBV12-2; CDR3: CASRLARETQYF; DNA: TGTGCAAGTCGCTTAGCGCGAGAGACCCAGTACTTC